Below are 7 T cell receptor beta chains sequenced from a single sample in a study of blood T cells in healthy people across ages (dated by TCRdb to between 2015 and 2017). The library was built by means of 5' RACE. TCRdb records Illumina HiSeq 2500 as the sequencer. A second PCR of roughly 6 to 11 cycles was performed with a sample-barcoded 5' primer and a J-beta primer mix. The raw public data were reprocessed by TCRdb itself: fastp quality trimming at Q25, MiXCR clonotype calling, in-frame beta chains only. CDR3 protein duplicates are merged, each entry listing the most common genes and DNA. Across this sample there are nearly 800,000 distinct CDR3 sequences, with roughly three fifths seen only once. The ten largest account for roughly 25% of the sample. Sequencing used blood. Receptors originate from a man in his forties or fifties in good health.

The rearrangement uses TRBV7-9 and TRBJ2-7; 15 bases line up with TRBD2. Losses at the gene ends were 4 bases for V and 2 bases for J; bases not matched to a gene: 3. Germline V gene lookup returns CDR1 SEHNR and CDR2 FQNEAQ (reference sequence). The CDR3 totals 16 residues. This CDR3 is CASSSGTSGRPYEQYF. In DNA, the CDR3 is TGTGCCAGCAGCTCGGGGACTAGCGGGAGGCCCTACGAGCAGTACTTC.

V usage is TRBV7-8 and J usage is TRBJ2-5, with TRBD2 identical over 13 bases. Trimming removed 3 bases from V and 6 bases from J; junction bases left unmatched: 7. CDR1 and CDR2 from the germline V gene are SGHVS and FQNEAQ. The CDR3 is made up of 16 amino acids. CDR3 protein: CASSLRTSGGQQTQYF. In DNA form, the CDR3 reads TGTGCCAGCAGCTTGAGGACTAGCGGGGGCCAGCAGACCCAGTACTTC.

The chain joins TRBV11-2 to TRBJ2-1; 9 bases are shared with TRBD1. Germline CDR1 reads SGHAT; CDR2 reads FQNNGV. The trim removed 7 bases at V and 4 bases at J, leaving 5 bases unmatched. This CDR3 contains 14 residues. CDR3 sequence reads: CASTPDRGYNEQFF. In DNA, the CDR3 is TGTGCCAGCACCCCGGACAGGGGATACAATGAGCAGTTCTTC.

The genes are TRBV5-1 and TRBJ1-2, with D maybe TRBD1 (5 bases). The CDR3 totals 14 residues. Trimming stripped 4 bases from V and 1 base from J, with 11 bases between. CDR1 is SGHRS and CDR2 is YFSETQ in the germline V gene. Here the CDR3 reads CASSRDAVNYGYTF. The CDR3, as DNA: TGCGCCAGCAGCCGGGACGCCGTTAACTATGGCTACACCTTC.

The chain is built from TRBV20-1 and TRBJ1-2; a possible D gene is TRBD1 (5 bases). The CDR3 spans 13 residues. V was clipped by 7 bases and J by 1 base, with 13 bases between them. CDR1 is DFQATT and CDR2 is SNEGSKA in the germline V gene (reference sequence). CDR3 amino acids: CSGGKQDNYGYTF. DNA of the CDR3: TGCAGTGGAGGGAAACAGGATAACTATGGCTACACCTTC.

CDR3 sequence reads: CASSFSDPRRETQYF. The CDR3 bases are TGTGCCAGCAGCTTCTCGGACCCTAGGAGGGAGACCCAGTACTTC. The J gene is TRBJ2-7, the V gene TRBV12-3 or TRBV12-4, with a tentative D call TRBD2 (5 bases). The end of the DNA aligns better with TRBJ2-5, so the J call may be wrong. The CDR3 totals 15 residues.

The chain couples TRBV9 to TRBJ2-1; D assignment may be TRBD1 or TRBD2 (5 bases each). Germline V lookup: CDR1 SGDLS, CDR2 YYNGEE. This CDR3 is built from 13 residues. Trimming stripped 5 bases from V and 7 bases from J, with 13 bases between. CDR3 protein: CASSQDGANEQFF. CDR3 DNA: TGTGCCAGCAGTCAAGACGGGGCGAATGAGCAGTTCTTC. The full variable domain, in which reference TRBV9 and TRBJ2-1 provide the parts outside the CDR3, is DSGVTQTPKHLITATGQRVTLRCSPRSGDLSVYWYQQSLDQGLQFLIQYYNGEERAKGNILERFSAQQFPDLHSELNLSSLELGDSALYFCASSQDGANEQFFGPGTRLTVL.